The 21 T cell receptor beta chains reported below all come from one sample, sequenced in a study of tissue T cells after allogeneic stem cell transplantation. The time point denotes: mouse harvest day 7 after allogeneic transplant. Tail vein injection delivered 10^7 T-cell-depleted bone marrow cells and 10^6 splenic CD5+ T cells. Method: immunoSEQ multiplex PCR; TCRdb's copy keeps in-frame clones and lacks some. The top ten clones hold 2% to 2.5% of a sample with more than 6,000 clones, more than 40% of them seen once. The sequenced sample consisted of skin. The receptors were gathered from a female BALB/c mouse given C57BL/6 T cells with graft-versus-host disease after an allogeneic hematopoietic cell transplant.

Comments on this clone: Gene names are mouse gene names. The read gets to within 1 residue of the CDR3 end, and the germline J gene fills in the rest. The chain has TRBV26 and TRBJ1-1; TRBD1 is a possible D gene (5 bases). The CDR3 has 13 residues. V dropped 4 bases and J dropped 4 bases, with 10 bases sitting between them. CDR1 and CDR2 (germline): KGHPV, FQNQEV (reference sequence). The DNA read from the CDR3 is TGTGCCAGCAGTCAGGGGAGGGGCACAGAAGTCTTC. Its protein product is CASSQGRGTEVF. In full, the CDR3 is CASSQGRGTEVFF.

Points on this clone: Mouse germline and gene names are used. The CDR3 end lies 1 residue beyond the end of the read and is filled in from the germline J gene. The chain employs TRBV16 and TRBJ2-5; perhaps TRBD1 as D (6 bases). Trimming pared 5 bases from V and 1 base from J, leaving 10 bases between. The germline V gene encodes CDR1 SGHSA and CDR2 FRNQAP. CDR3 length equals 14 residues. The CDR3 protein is CASSLSGDQDTQYF. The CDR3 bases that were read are TGTGCAAGCAGCCTATCAGGGGACCAAGACACCCAGTAC.

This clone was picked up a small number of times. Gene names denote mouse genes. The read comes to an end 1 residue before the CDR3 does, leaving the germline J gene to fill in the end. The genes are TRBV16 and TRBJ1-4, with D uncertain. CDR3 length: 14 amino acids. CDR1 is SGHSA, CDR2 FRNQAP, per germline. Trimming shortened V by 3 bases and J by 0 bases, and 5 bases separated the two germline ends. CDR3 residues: CASSFTVSNERLFF. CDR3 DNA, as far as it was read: TGTGCAAGCAGCTTTACAGTTTCCAACGAAAGATTATTT.

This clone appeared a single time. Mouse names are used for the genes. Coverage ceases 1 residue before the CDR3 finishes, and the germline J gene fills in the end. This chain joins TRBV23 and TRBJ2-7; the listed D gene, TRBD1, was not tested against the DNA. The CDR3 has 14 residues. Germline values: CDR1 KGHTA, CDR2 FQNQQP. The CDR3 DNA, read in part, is TGCTCCAGCAGTCAATCGCGAAGGGCCTATGAACAGTAC. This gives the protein CSSSQSRRAYEQY. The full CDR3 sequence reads CSSSQSRRAYEQYF.

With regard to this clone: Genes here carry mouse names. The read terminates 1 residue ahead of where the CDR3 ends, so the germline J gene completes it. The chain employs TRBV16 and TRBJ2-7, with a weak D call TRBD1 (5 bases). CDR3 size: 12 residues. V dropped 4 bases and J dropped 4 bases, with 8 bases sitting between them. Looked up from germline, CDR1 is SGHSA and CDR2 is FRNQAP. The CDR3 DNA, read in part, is TGTGCAAGCAGCTCTGACAGATATGAACAGTAC. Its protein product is CASSSDRYEQY. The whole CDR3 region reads CASSSDRYEQYF. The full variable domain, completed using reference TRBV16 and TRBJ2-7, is NAGVIQTPRHKVTGKGQEATLWCEPISGHSAVFWYRQTIVQGLEFLTYFRNQAPIDDSGMPKERFSAQMPNQSHSTLKIQSTQPQDSAVYLCASSSDRYEQYFGPGTRLTVL.

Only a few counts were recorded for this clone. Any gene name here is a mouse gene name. This chain's CDR3 is CASRPNWGAYEQYF. The covered CDR3 bases are TGTGCCAGCAGACCGAACTGGGGGGCCTATGAACAGTAC. This chain uses TRBV26 with TRBJ2-7, with 9 positions matching TRBD2. The read is 1 residue too short to cover the CDR3 end, so that end is filled in from the germline J gene. The germline V gene encodes CDR1 KGHPV and CDR2 FQNQEV (reference sequence). This CDR3 spans 14 amino acids. The junction had 5 bases not matched to a gene; V was cut back by 6 bases and J by 2 bases.

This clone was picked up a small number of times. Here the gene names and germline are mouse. The DNA read from the CDR3 is TGTGCCTGGAGTCTAGAGGACAGGGAGAACCAGGCTCCGCTT. Its translation: CAWSLEDRENQAPL. The CDR3 reads in full as CAWSLEDRENQAPLF. The chain is built from TRBV31 and TRBJ1-5; 8 bases fit TRBD1. Read data end 1 residue before the CDR3 end; the end is taken from the germline J gene. Germline trimming cut 0 bases from V and 4 bases from J; bases unmatched to any gene: 5. CDR1 and CDR2 (germline): GKSSPN, SITVG. CDR3 length equals 15 residues.

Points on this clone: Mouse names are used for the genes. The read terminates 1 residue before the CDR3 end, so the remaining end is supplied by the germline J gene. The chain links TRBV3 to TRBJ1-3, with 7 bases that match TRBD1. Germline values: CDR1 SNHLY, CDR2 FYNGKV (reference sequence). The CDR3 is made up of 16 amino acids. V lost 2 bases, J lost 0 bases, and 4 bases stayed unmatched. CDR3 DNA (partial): TGTGCCAGCAGCTTATGGCAGGGGGGTTCTGGAAATACGCTCTAT. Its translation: CASSLWQGGSGNTLY. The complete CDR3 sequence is CASSLWQGGSGNTLYF.

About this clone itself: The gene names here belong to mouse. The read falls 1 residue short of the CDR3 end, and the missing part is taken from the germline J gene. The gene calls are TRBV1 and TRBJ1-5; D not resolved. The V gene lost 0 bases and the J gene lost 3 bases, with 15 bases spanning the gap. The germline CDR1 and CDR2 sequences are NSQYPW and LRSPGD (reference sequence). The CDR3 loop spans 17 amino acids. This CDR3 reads CTCSADPDNNSNQAPLF. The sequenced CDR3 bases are TGCACCTGCAGTGCAGATCCCGACAATAACAGCAACCAGGCTCCGCTT.

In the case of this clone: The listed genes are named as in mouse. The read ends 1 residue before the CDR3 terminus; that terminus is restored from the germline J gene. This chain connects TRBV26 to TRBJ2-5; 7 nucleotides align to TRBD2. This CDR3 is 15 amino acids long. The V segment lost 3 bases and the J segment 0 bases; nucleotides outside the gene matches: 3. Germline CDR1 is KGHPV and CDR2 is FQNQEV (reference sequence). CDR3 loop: CASSLLGFNQDTQYF. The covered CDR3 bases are TGTGCCAGCAGTCTACTGGGGTTTAACCAAGACACCCAGTAC.

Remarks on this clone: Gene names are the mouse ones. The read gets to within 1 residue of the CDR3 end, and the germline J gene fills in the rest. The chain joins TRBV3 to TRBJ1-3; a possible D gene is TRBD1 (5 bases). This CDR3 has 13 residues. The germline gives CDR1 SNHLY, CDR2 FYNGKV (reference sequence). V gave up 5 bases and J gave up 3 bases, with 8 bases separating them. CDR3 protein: CASSGRVGNTLYF. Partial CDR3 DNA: TGTGCCAGCAGCGGCAGGGTTGGAAATACGCTCTAT.

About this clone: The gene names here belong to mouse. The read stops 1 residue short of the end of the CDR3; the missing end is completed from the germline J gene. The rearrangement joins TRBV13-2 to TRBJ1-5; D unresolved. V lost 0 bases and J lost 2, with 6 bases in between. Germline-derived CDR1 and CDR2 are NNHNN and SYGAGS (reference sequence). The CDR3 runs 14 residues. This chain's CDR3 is CASGDAPDNQAPLF. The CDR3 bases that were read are TGTGCCAGCGGTGATGCCCCAGACAACCAGGCTCCGCTT.

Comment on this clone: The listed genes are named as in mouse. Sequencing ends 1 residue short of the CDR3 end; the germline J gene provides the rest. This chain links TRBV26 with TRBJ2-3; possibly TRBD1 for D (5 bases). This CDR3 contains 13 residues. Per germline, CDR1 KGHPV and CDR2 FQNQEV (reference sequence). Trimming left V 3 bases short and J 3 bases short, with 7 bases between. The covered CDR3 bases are TGTGCCAGCAGTCTCTGGACAGCAGAAACGCTGTAT. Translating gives CASSLWTAETLY. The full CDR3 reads CASSLWTAETLYF. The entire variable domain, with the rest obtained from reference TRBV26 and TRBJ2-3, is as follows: NSKVIQTPRYLVKGQGQKAKMRCIPEKGHPVVFWYQQNKNNEFKFLINFQNQEVLQQIDMTEKRFSAECPSNSPCSLEIQSSEAGDSALYLCASSLWTAETLYFGSGTRLTVL.

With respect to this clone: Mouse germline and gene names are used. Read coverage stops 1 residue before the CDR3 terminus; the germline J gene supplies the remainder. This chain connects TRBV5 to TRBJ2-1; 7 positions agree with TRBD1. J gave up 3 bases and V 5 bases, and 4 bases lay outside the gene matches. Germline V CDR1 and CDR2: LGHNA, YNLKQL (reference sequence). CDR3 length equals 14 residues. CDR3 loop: CASSLGQIYAEQFF. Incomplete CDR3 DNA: TGTGCCAGCAGCTTGGGACAGATCTATGCTGAGCAGTTC.

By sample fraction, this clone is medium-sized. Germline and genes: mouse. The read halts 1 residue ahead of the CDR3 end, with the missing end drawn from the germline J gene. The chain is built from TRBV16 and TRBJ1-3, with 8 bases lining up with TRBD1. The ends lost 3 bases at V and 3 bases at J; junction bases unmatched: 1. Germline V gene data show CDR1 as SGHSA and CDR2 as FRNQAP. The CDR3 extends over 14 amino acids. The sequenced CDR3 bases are TGTGCAAGCAGCTTCAGGGGGCATGGAAATACGCTCTAT. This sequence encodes CASSFRGHGNTLY. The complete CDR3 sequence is CASSFRGHGNTLYF.

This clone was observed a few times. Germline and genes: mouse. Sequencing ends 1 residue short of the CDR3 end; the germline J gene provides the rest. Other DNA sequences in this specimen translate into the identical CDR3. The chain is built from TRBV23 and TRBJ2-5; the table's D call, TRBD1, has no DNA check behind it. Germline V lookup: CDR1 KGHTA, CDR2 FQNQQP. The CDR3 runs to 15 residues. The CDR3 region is CSSSQSGTGGDTQYF. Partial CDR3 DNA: TGCTCCAGCAGTCAATCCGGGACAGGGGGAGACACCCAGTAC.

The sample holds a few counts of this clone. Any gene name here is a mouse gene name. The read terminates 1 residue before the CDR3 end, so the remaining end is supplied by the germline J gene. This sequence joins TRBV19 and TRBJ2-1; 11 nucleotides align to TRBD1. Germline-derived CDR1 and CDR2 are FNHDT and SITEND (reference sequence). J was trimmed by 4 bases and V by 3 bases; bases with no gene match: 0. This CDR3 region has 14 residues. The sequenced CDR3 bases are TGTGCCAGCAGTAGGGACAGGGGGTATGCTGAGCAGTTC. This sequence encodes CASSRDRGYAEQF. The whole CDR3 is CASSRDRGYAEQFF.

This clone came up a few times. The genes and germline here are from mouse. Here the CDR3 reads CASSRDNYAEQFF. The CDR3 DNA, read in part, is TGTGCCAGCAGCCGCGACAATTATGCTGAGCAGTTC. The chain employs TRBV3 and TRBJ2-1, with no clear D. The sequenced fragment ends 1 residue before the CDR3 boundary, so the rest is inferred from the germline J gene. Germline-derived CDR1 and CDR2 are SNHLY and FYNGKV (reference sequence). The CDR3 spans 13 residues. V shed 5 bases and J shed 4 bases, with 9 bases lying between them.

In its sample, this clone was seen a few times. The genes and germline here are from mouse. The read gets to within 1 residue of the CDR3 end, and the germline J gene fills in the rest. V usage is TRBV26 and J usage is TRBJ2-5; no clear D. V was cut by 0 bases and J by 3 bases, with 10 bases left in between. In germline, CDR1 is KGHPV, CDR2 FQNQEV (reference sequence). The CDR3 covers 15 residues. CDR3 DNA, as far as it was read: TGTGCCAGCAGTCTGTCGAGACAAAGACAAGACACCCAGTAC. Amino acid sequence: CASSLSRQRQDTQY. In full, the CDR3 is CASSLSRQRQDTQYF.

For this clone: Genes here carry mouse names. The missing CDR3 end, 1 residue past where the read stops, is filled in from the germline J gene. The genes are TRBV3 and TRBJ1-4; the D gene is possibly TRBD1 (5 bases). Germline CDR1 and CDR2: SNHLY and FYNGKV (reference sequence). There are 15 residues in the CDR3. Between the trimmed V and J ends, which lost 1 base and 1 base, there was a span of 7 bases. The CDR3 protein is CASSLGGSSNERLFF. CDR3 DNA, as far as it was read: TGTGCCAGCAGCTTAGGGGGGTCTTCCAACGAAAGATTATTT. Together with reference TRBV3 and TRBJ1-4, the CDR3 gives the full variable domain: GPKVLQIPSHQIIDMGQMVTLNCDPVSNHLYFYWYKQILGQQMEFLVNFYNGKVMEKSKLFKDQFSVERPDGSYFTLKIQPTALEDSAVYFCASSLGGSSNERLFFGHGTKLSVL.

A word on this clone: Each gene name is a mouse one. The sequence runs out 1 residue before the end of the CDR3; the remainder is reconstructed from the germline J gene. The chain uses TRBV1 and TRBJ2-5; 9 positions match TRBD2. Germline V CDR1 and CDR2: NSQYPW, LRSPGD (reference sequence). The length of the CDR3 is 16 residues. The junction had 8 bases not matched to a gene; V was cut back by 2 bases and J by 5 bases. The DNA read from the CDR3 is TGCACCTGCAGTGCAATACTGGGGGGCCTGGGAGACACCCAGTAC. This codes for CTCSAILGGLGDTQY. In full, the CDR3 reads CTCSAILGGLGDTQYF. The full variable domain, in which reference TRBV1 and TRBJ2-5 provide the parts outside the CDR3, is VTLLEQNPRWRLVPRGQAVNLRCILKNSQYPWMSWYQQDLQKQLQWLFTLRSPGDKEVKSLPGADYLATRVTDTELRLQVANMSQGRTLYCTCSAILGGLGDTQYFGPGTRLLVL.